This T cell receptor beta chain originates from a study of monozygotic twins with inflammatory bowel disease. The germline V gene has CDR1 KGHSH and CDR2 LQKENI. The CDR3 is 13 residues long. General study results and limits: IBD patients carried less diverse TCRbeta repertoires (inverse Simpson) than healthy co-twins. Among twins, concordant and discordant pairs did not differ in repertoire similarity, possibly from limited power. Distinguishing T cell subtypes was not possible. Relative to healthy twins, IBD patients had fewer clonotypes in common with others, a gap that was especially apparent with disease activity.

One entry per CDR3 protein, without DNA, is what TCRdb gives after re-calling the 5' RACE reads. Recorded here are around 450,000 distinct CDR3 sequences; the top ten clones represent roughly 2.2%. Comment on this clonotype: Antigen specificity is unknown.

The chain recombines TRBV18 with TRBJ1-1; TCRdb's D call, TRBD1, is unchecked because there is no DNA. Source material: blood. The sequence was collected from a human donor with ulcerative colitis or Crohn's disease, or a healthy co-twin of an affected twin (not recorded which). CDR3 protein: CASSHGQGAEAFF.